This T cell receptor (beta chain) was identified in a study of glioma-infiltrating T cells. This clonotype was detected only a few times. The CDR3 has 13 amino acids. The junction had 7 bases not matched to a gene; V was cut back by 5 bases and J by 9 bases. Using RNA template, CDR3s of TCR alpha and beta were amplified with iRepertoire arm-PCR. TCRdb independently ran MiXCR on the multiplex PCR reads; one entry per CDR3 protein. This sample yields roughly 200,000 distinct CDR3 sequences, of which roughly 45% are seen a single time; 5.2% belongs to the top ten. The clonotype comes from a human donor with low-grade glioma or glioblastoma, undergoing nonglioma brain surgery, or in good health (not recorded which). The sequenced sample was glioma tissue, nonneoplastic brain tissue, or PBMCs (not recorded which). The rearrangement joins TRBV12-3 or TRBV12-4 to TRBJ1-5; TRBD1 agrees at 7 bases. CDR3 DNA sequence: TGTGCCAGCAGTGCCCCGGACAGGCGGCCCCAGCATTTT. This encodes CASSAPDRRPQHF.